This T cell receptor beta chain was retrieved from a study of spatial heterogeneity in lung cancer. Study context: The library had UMIs, and each TCR and UMI pair averaged more than ten raw reads.

The length of the CDR3 is 16 residues. The V gene end was trimmed by 0 bases and the J gene end by 6 bases; junction bases not matched to a gene: 8. Germline CDR1 and CDR2: SGDLS and YYNGEE. The time point: sample taken at primary tumor resection. No cell sorting; template was whole RNA from tumor, lung tissue or PBMC. Samples were donated by 72 untreated early-stage non-small cell lung cancer patients. The presence of a unique molecular identifier marked each TCR cDNA molecule. TCRdb processed the 5' RACE reads anew with MiXCR; each CDR3 protein has one entry. This repertoire shows some 29,000 distinct CDR3 sequences, 8.4% found once; its top ten account for approximately 35%. This clonotype came up many times.

This rearrangement joins TRBV9 to TRBJ2-5, with 10 positions matching TRBD2. This TCR was sampled from a female donor with early-stage non-small cell lung cancer. The sequences come from PBMCs, collected at surgery. In nucleotides, the CDR3 is TGTGCCAGCAGCGTAGGGGTTAGCGGGAGGACACAGACCCAGTACTTC. This codes for CASSVGVSGRTQTQYF.